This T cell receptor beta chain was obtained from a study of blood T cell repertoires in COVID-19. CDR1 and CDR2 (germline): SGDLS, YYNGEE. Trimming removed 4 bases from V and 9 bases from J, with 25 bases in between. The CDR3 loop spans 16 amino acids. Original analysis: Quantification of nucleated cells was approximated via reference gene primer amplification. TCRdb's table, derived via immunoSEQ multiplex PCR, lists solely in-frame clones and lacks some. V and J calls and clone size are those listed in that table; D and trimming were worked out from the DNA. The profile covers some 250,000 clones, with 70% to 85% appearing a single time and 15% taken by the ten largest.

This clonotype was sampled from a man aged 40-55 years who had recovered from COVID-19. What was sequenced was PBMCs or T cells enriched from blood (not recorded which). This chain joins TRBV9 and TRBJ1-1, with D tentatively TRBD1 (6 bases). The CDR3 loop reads CASSWRGARGLDKAFF. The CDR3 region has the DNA TGTGCCAGCAGCTGGCGGGGGGCGCGGGGCCTGGATAAAGCTTTCTTT.